One sample yielded the 15 T cell receptor beta chains listed below, sequenced in a study of blood T cell repertoires in COVID-19. Repertoires were generated with immunoSEQ multiplex PCR, while TCRdb's copy carries only in-frame clones and drops some. Of some 220,000 clones in the sample, 80% to 90% were seen once. The sequenced sample was PBMCs or T cells enriched from blood (not recorded which). The receptors were gathered from a woman between 18 and 29 years old in a cohort exposed to, infected with or recovered from COVID-19 (not recorded which).

The gene calls are TRBV24-1 and TRBJ1-2; possible D gene TRBD1, 5 bases. The CDR3 has 14 amino acids. Germline V CDR1 and CDR2: KGHDR, SFDVKD. V lost 3 bases and J lost 4, with 11 bases in between. The CDR3 spells CATSDTGVFYGYTF. The CDR3 DNA sequence: TGTGCCACCAGTGATACAGGCGTCTTCTATGGCTACACCTTC.

The CDR3 bases are TGTGCCAGCAGTTACTCGGACAGGGTAAAACTGTTTTTT. Its protein product is CASSYSDRVKLFF. The chain links TRBV6-5 to TRBJ1-4; 8 bases align to TRBD1. Unmatched junction bases numbered 1, after V lost 0 bases and J lost 10 bases. CDR1 is MNHEY, CDR2 SVGAGI, per germline. The CDR3 loop spans 13 amino acids.

This rearrangement joins TRBV2 to TRBJ1-1, with D tentatively TRBD1 (6 bases). Germline V lookup: CDR1 SNHLY, CDR2 FYNNEI. The CDR3 is made up of 14 amino acids. Trimming cost V 8 bases and J 3 bases, with 16 bases left between them. CDR3 bases: TGTGCCAGCTCCCTGGGGGGGGCGCACACTGAAGCTTTCTTT. This sequence encodes CASSLGGAHTEAFF.

The J gene is TRBJ2-7, the V gene TRBV5-4; D may be TRBD2 (6 bases). Trimming removed 3 bases at V and 2 bases at J, with 12 bases between. Germline V CDR1 and CDR2: SGHNT, YYREEE (reference sequence). The CDR3 extends over 14 amino acids. In nucleotides, the CDR3 is TGTGCCAGCAGCTCCGGGACTGTGACCTACGAGCAGTACTTC. Protein sequence: CASSSGTVTYEQYF.

The CDR3 reads CASSLVGLRTDTQYF. CDR3 nucleotide sequence: TGTGCCAGCAGCTTGGTCGGACTTAGGACAGATACGCAGTATTTT. The rearrangement joins TRBV5-4 to TRBJ2-3; perhaps TRBD2 as D (5 bases). The CDR3 runs 15 residues. Germline-derived CDR1 and CDR2 are SGHNT and YYREEE (reference sequence). Trimming pared 0 bases from V and 3 bases from J, leaving 11 bases between. Supplemented by reference TRBV5-4 and TRBJ2-3, the full variable domain reads ETGVTQSPTHLIKTRGQQVTLRCSSQSGHNTVSWYQQALGQGPQFIFQYYREEENGRGNFPPRFSGLQFPNYSSELNVNALELDDSALYLCASSLVGLRTDTQYFGPGTRLTVL.

The V call is TRBV24-1, the J call TRBJ2-2; D is perhaps TRBD1 (5 bases). This CDR3 is built from 17 residues. Trimming cost V 4 bases and J 1 base, with 15 bases left between them. Germline CDR1 reads KGHDR; CDR2 reads SFDVKD. The DNA of the CDR3 is TGTGCCACCAGTGAGCCCCGTAGGGGTGTGAACACCGGGGAGCTGTTTTTT. This sequence encodes CATSEPRRGVNTGELFF.

This chain's CDR3 is CASSPGQHPIEQYF. The CDR3 DNA reads as TGTGCCAGCAGCCCGGGACAGCATCCTATCGAGCAGTACTTC. The V gene is TRBV27, the J gene TRBJ2-7, with 7 bases matching TRBD1. V lost 6 bases and J lost 6; bases outside the gene matches: 11. CDR3 size: 14 residues. The V gene's germline CDR1 is MNHEY and CDR2 SMNVEV (reference sequence).

V and J are TRBV28 and TRBJ1-4, with D perhaps TRBD1 (5 bases). The CDR3 sequence is 14 residues long. V lost 8 bases and J lost 5, with 15 bases in between. Germline values: CDR1 MDHEN, CDR2 SYDVKM. For the CDR3, the DNA is TGTGCCAGCGCCACACCTCAGGGAAATGAAAAACTGTTTTTT. Its protein is CASATPQGNEKLFF.

V gene TRBV23-1 combines with J gene TRBJ1-2; D may be TRBD1 (5 bases). TRBV23-1 is an ORF for which the function is uncertain. This CDR3 has 18 amino acids. The germline V and J ends were trimmed by 0 bases and 0 bases, with 17 bases remaining between them. CDR3 residues: CASSQSRGVAASNYGYTF. The CDR3 DNA is TGCGCCAGCAGTCAATCGCGGGGGGTGGCCGCTTCTAACTATGGCTACACCTTC.

The chain carries TRBV11-2 and TRBJ2-2; perhaps TRBD2 as D (6 bases). V lost 6 bases, J lost 5 bases, and 22 bases lay in between. There are 17 residues in the CDR3. In germline, CDR1 is SGHAT, CDR2 FQNNGV. CDR3 DNA sequence: TGTGCCAGCAGGAGCTTAATTCGCGGGGCAGAGACCGGGGAGCTGTTTTTT. Its protein product is CASRSLIRGAETGELFF.

This clone was picked up one time. This chain uses TRBV12-3 or TRBV12-4 with TRBJ1-1; perhaps TRBD1 as D (5 bases). This CDR3 spans 12 amino acids. Trimming removed 5 bases at V and 5 bases at J, with 9 bases between. CDR3 bases: TGTGCCAGCAGTCTGACAGTGACTGAAGCTTTCTTT. It encodes CASSLTVTEAFF.

This clone occurred once. The rearrangement links TRBV5-1 to TRBJ1-4; the match to TRBD1 covers 8 bases. The V segment lost 0 bases and the J segment 5 bases; nucleotides outside the gene matches: 6. The CDR3 is 16 amino acids. In germline, CDR1 is SGHRS, CDR2 YFSETQ. The CDR3 region is CASSLGDRGQNEKLFF. As DNA, the CDR3 is TGCGCCAGCAGCTTGGGTGACAGGGGACAAAATGAAAAACTGTTTTTT. Full variable domain (missing parts from reference TRBV5-1 and TRBJ1-4): KAGVTQTPRYLIKTRGQQVTLSCSPISGHRSVSWYQQTPGQGLQFLFEYFSETQRNKGNFPGRFSGRQFSNSRSEMNVSTLELGDSALYLCASSLGDRGQNEKLFFGSGTQLSVL.

This clone was detected only once. The chain carries TRBV30 and TRBJ2-3; no definite D call. Trimming shortened V by 4 bases and J by 5 bases, and 7 bases separated the two germline ends. This CDR3 contains 11 residues. Germline V lookup: CDR1 GTSNPN, CDR2 SVGIG (reference sequence). CDR3 nucleotide sequence: TGTGCCTGGATAGAGCTAGATACGCAGTATTTT. Translation: CAWIELDTQYF.

The CDR3, as DNA: TGTGCCAGCAGTTACCCCTTTACAGGGCAGAACACTGAAGCTTTCTTT. Protein: CASSYPFTGQNTEAFF. The chain carries TRBV6-6 and TRBJ1-1; possibly TRBD1 for D (6 bases). The CDR3 is made up of 16 amino acids. The germline V gene encodes CDR1 MNHNY and CDR2 SVGAGI (reference sequence). The V and J ends lost 2 bases and 1 base respectively, with 14 bases between them.

V gene TRBV7-9 combines with J gene TRBJ1-2, with D tentatively TRBD1 (6 bases). Germline-derived CDR1 and CDR2 are SEHNR and FQNEAQ (reference sequence). CDR3 length equals 12 residues. Trimming removed 1 base from V and 7 bases from J, with 7 bases in between. CDR3 loop: CASSLEGVGYTF. The CDR3 DNA reads as TGTGCCAGCAGCTTAGAGGGGGTTGGCTACACCTTC.